Shown below are 9 T cell receptor beta chains from a single sample sequenced in a study of shared T cell receptors in the human thymus. TCRdb keeps only in-frame clones here, not all; method: immunoSEQ multiplex PCR. The sample has 700,000 to 750,000 clones, roughly 88% seen once. These data were likewise used in another study, on human thymus T cells.

Sequencing used thymocytes. The receptors shown here come from a girl less than two years old with a congenital heart defect.

This sequence joins TRBV19 and TRBJ1-5, with a tentative D call TRBD1 (5 bases). The CDR3 is 20 amino acids. The V end was cut by 3 bases, the J end by 0 bases, with 24 bases between. Germline V gene lookup returns CDR1 LNHDA and CDR2 SQIVND (reference sequence). The CDR3 region is CASSMAVGGVGGYSNQPQHF. CDR3 DNA sequence: TGTGCCAGTAGTATGGCCGTGGGTGGGGTGGGGGGATATAGCAATCAGCCCCAGCATTTT.

This rearrangement joins TRBV5-5 to TRBJ1-5, with a weak D call TRBD1 (6 bases). Germline loops: CDR1 SGHKS, CDR2 YYEKEE (reference sequence). The CDR3 runs 14 residues. Trimming took off 3 bases at V and 5 bases at J, with 12 bases between the two ends. The CDR3 region has the DNA TGTGCCAGCAGCTGGGACATCGATGATCAGCCCCAGCATTTT. This translates into CASSWDIDDQPQHF.

This clone showed up just a few times. The chain links TRBV7-6 to TRBJ2-7; D remains unclear. Per the germline V gene, CDR1 is SGHVS and CDR2 is FNYEAQ. The CDR3 sequence is 12 residues long. V gave up 1 base and J gave up 3 bases, with 4 bases separating them. The chain's CDR3 is CASSLVSYEQYF. The CDR3 nucleotides read TGTGCCAGCAGCTTAGTCAGCTACGAGCAGTACTTC.

Turning to this clone: Other DNA sequences in the same sample also yield this CDR3. This chain connects TRBV2 to TRBJ2-5; TRBD2 agrees at 8 bases. CDR3 length: 13 residues. The germline V gene has CDR1 SNHLY and CDR2 FYNNEI. Losses at the gene ends were 5 bases for V and 3 bases for J; bases not matched to a gene: 2. CDR3 in DNA: TGTGCCAGCAGTACGGGGGGGGAAGAGACCCAGTACTTC. Residues: CASSTGGEETQYF.

The table lists this clone with a few counts. This rearrangement joins TRBV28 to TRBJ2-7; TRBD2 agrees at 11 bases. The CDR3 sequence is 15 residues long. The V and J ends lost 4 bases and 1 base, in that order; junction bases with no gene match: 3. The germline gives CDR1 MDHEN, CDR2 SYDVKM. CDR3 nucleotide sequence: TGTGCCAGCAGTTCACTAGCGGGGGCTTCCTACGAGCAGTACTTC. Its protein product is CASSSLAGASYEQYF.

The chain carries TRBV2 and TRBJ1-1; D is undetermined. Trimming left V 4 bases short and J 7 bases short, with 10 bases between. CDR1 SNHLY and CDR2 FYNNEI come from the germline V gene. The CDR3 runs to 12 residues. CDR3 loop: CASSARPDEAFF. The CDR3 region has the DNA TGTGCCAGCAGTGCGAGGCCGGATGAAGCTTTCTTT.

The chain joins TRBV5-1 to TRBJ1-2; possible D gene TRBD1, 6 bases. Trimming took off 4 bases at V and 3 bases at J, with 13 bases between the two ends. The V gene's germline CDR1 is SGHRS and CDR2 YFSETQ. The CDR3 length is 14 residues. The CDR3 DNA is TGCGCCAGCAGCCCTCAGGGGCCTCACTATGGCTACACCTTC. Its protein product is CASSPQGPHYGYTF.

The V gene is TRBV7-9, the J gene TRBJ2-3; weak D call: TRBD2 (6 bases). With 5 bases removed from V and 1 base from J, the gap between germline ends came to 19 bases. This CDR3 spans 17 amino acids. Germline assignment: CDR1 SEHNR and CDR2 FQNEAQ (reference sequence). The CDR3 nucleotides are TGTGCCAGCAGCGCCTGGCCGTGCGGGGAGCGCACAGATACGCAGTATTTT. Encoded protein: CASSAWPCGERTDTQYF.

This clone was observed a few times. The chain links TRBV18 to TRBJ1-6; D not resolved. CDR3 length equals 16 residues. V was cut by 4 bases and J by 7 bases, with 17 bases left in between. Looked up from germline, CDR1 is KGHSH and CDR2 is LQKENI. CDR3 sequence (DNA): TGTGCCAGCTCACTCAACATCCCAGGCGAAAATTCACCCCTCCACTTT. Translated, it gives CASSLNIPGENSPLHF. Full variable domain (remainder filled in from reference TRBV18 and TRBJ1-6): NAGVMQNPRHLVRRRGQEARLRCSPMKGHSHVYWYRQLPEEGLKFMVYLQKENIIDESGMPKERFSAEFPKEGPSILRIQQVVRGDSAAYFCASSLNIPGENSPLHFGNGTRLTVT.